The source of this TCR beta chain is a study of cytomegalovirus exposure and HLA in healthy donors. The PCR was carried out with 60 Vbeta primers and 13 Jbeta primers. Profiling relied on immunoSEQ multiplex PCR, and the TCRdb table lists in-frame clones only, not all of them. The repertoire holds 87,000 or so clones, with about 77% as singletons. Between the trimmed V and J ends, which lost 4 bases and 2 bases, there was a span of 12 bases. CDR1 and CDR2 (germline): MNHNS, SASEGT. The length of the CDR3 is 15 residues. Points on this clone: Because it lacks the conserved phenylalanine or tryptophan at the end, this CDR3 is likely a read error.

Material for sequencing was PBMCs. This sequence originates from a woman aged 40 to 49 in good health and CMV-seronegative. The chain recombines TRBV6-1 with TRBJ1-5, with TRBD1 as a possible D gene (6 bases). The CDR3 sequence is CASSGQALGNQPQHV. CDR3 nucleotides: TGTGCCAGCAGTGGACAGGCCCTGGGCAATCAGCCCCAGCATGTT.